Given below is one T cell receptor (beta chain) in context. This CDR3 spans 15 amino acids. V was pared by 0 bases and J by 8 bases, with 13 bases between. Per the germline V gene, CDR1 is SGHNT and CDR2 is YENEEA. This entry belongs to a study of blood T cell repertoires in COVID-19. Clones were read by immunoSEQ multiplex PCR, and TCRdb kept only the in-frame ones, dropping some. The sample lists some 260,000 clones; 80% to 90% were seen once. The source material was peripheral blood. The source of this sequence is a woman aged 70 to 79 with COVID-19, enrolled during active disease. The chain joins TRBV11-3 to TRBJ1-4; possible D gene TRBD1, 5 bases. The CDR3 coding sequence is TGTGCCAGCAGCTTAGAGGGGCAGGCATCCGAAAAACTGTTTTTT. It codes for CASSLEGQASEKLFF.